One and the same sample provided the 8 T cell receptor beta chains below, sequenced in a study of blood T cell repertoires in COVID-19. Produced via immunoSEQ multiplex PCR; TCRdb's table is partial and in-frame only. This table holds under 150,000 clones, 90% found once. Sequencing was carried out using peripheral blood. The receptor set was obtained from a human donor with active COVID-19. The donor label of this sample is uncertain.

The V call is TRBV28, the J call TRBJ1-5; 7 nucleotides line up with TRBD1. The trim removed 3 bases at V and 3 bases at J, leaving 8 bases unmatched. Germline CDR1 MDHEN, CDR2 SYDVKM. This CDR3 is built from 16 residues. CDR3 residues: CASSFSQGLDNQPQHF. CDR3 coding DNA: TGTGCCAGCAGTTTCTCACAGGGGTTGGACAATCAGCCCCAGCATTTT.

The chain uses TRBV25-1 and TRBJ2-6; 12 bases are shared with TRBD1. V lost 5 bases, J lost 3 bases, and 8 bases stayed unmatched. Germline V gene data show CDR1 as MGHDK and CDR2 as SYGVNS. This CDR3 is 18 amino acids long. CDR3 loop: CASSYLGQGALGANVLTF. DNA of the CDR3: TGTGCCAGCAGTTATCTGGGACAGGGGGCGCTTGGGGCCAACGTCCTGACTTTC.

V and J are TRBV5-1 and TRBJ1-4; unclear D gene. The CDR3 contains 16 residues. Trimming cost V 4 bases and J 0 bases, with 13 bases left between them. CDR1 and CDR2 from the germline V gene are SGHRS and YFSETQ. This CDR3 is CASSVYHTSTNEKLFF. In DNA, the CDR3 is TGCGCCAGCAGCGTGTACCACACGTCAACTAATGAAAAACTGTTTTTT.

This clone was seen a handful of times. The V and J genes are TRBV7-7 and TRBJ2-2; D may be TRBD1 (5 bases). Germline CDR1 is SSHAT and CDR2 is FNYEAQ (reference sequence). The CDR3 totals 13 residues. V was clipped by 5 bases and J by 4 bases, with 8 bases between them. Written as DNA, the CDR3 is TGTGCCAGCAGCCTGACAGTCACCGGGGAGCTGTTTTTT. Protein product: CASSLTVTGELFF.

The chain links TRBV27 to TRBJ1-2, with D hard to call. Germline CDR1 is MNHEY and CDR2 is SMNVEV (reference sequence). The CDR3 is 18 residues long. Trimming pared 0 bases from V and 0 bases from J, leaving 17 bases between. This chain's CDR3 is CASSLSIPRTGANYGYTF. CDR3 coding DNA: TGTGCCAGCAGTTTATCGATACCCCGAACCGGAGCTAACTATGGCTACACCTTC.

The CDR3 here is CASSYIAGDQDTQYF. DNA for the CDR3: TGTGCCAGCAGCTATATAGCGGGGGACCAAGATACGCAGTATTTT. V gene TRBV5-4 combines with J gene TRBJ2-3, with 9 nucleotides matching TRBD2. With 3 bases clipped from V and 5 bases from J, the junction kept 7 bases outside the gene matches. This CDR3 has 15 amino acids. The V gene's germline CDR1 is SGHNT and CDR2 YYREEE (reference sequence). Filled out from reference TRBV5-4 and TRBJ2-3, the complete variable domain reads ETGVTQSPTHLIKTRGQQVTLRCSSQSGHNTVSWYQQALGQGPQFIFQYYREEENGRGNFPPRFSGLQFPNYSSELNVNALELDDSALYLCASSYIAGDQDTQYFGPGTRLTVL.

The rearrangement joins TRBV5-5 to TRBJ2-4; 10 bases map to TRBD1. The CDR3 loop spans 16 amino acids. CDR1 SGHKS and CDR2 YYEKEE come from the germline V gene (reference sequence). Losses at the gene ends were 0 bases for V and 9 bases for J; bases not matched to a gene: 9. CDR3 sequence reads: CASSLGPGTGAAIQYF. The CDR3 DNA reads as TGTGCCAGCAGCTTGGGCCCCGGGACAGGGGCGGCCATTCAGTACTTC. Using reference TRBV5-5 and TRBJ2-4 for the parts outside the CDR3, the full variable domain is DAGVTQSPTHLIKTRGQQVTLRCSPISGHKSVSWYQQVLGQGPQFIFQYYEKEERGRGNFPDRFSARQFPNYSSELNVNALLLGDSALYLCASSLGPGTGAAIQYFGAGTRLSVL.

Only one count was recorded for this clone. Here the CDR3 reads CAWIHDSSPEAFF. In DNA form, the CDR3 reads TGTGCCTGGATTCATGACAGTTCGCCCGAAGCTTTCTTT. The chain employs TRBV30 and TRBJ1-1; TRBD1 is a possible D gene (5 bases). There are 13 residues in the CDR3. Germline CDR1 GTSNPN, CDR2 SVGIG (reference sequence). V was clipped by 4 bases and J by 8 bases, with 17 bases between them.